The 29 T cell receptor beta chains given below trace back to one sample, sequenced in a study of cytomegalovirus exposure and HLA in healthy donors. The study ran its PCR with 60 Vbeta and 13 Jbeta primers. The data were produced by immunoSEQ multiplex PCR, yet TCRdb's version contains in-frame clones alone and is incomplete. The sample gives some 140,000 clones, about four fifths of which show up once; 2.8% is in the top ten. Specimen: PBMCs. These receptors all stem from a man aged 18 to 29 in good health and CMV-seronegative.

The chain recombines TRBV7-9 with TRBJ1-2, with D perhaps matching TRBD1 (6 bases). The CDR3 is made up of 15 amino acids. Germline values: CDR1 SEHNR, CDR2 FQNEAQ (reference sequence). The V and J ends lost 2 bases and 8 bases respectively, with 18 bases between them. The DNA of the CDR3 is TGTGCCAGCAGCTTAACCGGACAGACGATAGAGGGCTACACCTTC. Translating gives CASSLTGQTIEGYTF.

The V and J genes are TRBV5-1 and TRBJ2-3; 15 bases are a match to TRBD2. V lost 3 bases and J lost 5; bases outside the gene matches: 4. This CDR3 region has 16 residues. Germline CDR1 is SGHRS and CDR2 is YFSETQ. DNA for the CDR3: TGCGCCAGCAGCTCGGGACTAGCGGGGGGTCAAGATACGCAGTATTTT. It yields the protein CASSSGLAGGQDTQYF.

The chain links TRBV27 to TRBJ2-2; D is unresolved. Germline V gene sequence: CDR1 MNHEY, CDR2 SMNVEV (reference sequence). The CDR3 runs to 15 residues. Trimming stripped 8 bases from V and 2 bases from J, with 15 bases between. CDR3 protein: CASSSGAHNTGELFF. As DNA, the CDR3 is TGTGCCAGCTCGAGTGGAGCTCATAACACCGGGGAGCTGTTTTTT.

V gene TRBV30 combines with J gene TRBJ2-1; the D gene is possibly TRBD2 (7 bases). The CDR3 covers 15 residues. Germline lookup yields CDR1 GTSNPN and CDR2 SVGIG (reference sequence). Trimming stripped 3 bases from V and 0 bases from J, with 12 bases between. The CDR3: CAWRGGGSSYNEQFF. The CDR3 DNA reads TGTGCCTGGAGGGGGGGCGGGAGCTCCTACAATGAGCAGTTCTTC.

This clone has more than one count but fewer than ten. The V call is TRBV5-1, the J call TRBJ2-7; D is ambiguous. Trimming removed 0 bases at V and 4 bases at J, with 5 bases between. In germline, CDR1 is SGHRS, CDR2 YFSETQ. This CDR3 has 12 residues. The CDR3 is CASSLEQYEQYF. The CDR3 nucleotides are TGCGCCAGCAGCTTGGAACAGTACGAGCAGTACTTC.

In its sample, this clone was seen once. V and J are TRBV30 and TRBJ1-4, with 9 bases lining up with TRBD1. V lost 6 bases to trimming and J lost 8 bases; unmatched junction nucleotides: 13. The CDR3 spans 15 residues. CDR1 is GTSNPN, CDR2 SVGIG, per germline (reference sequence). The CDR3 nucleotides read TGTGCCTGCCTTTTACAGGGGGCGCCGGCCGAAAAACTGTTTTTT. Translated, it gives CACLLQGAPAEKLFF.

In DNA, the CDR3 is TGCGCCAGCAGTCAACACCGGGACAGGCACAATGAGCAGTTCTTC. Its protein product is CASSQHRDRHNEQFF. The chain employs TRBV23-1 and TRBJ2-1, with 8 bases identical to TRBD1. TRBV23-1 is an ORF, and what it does is uncertain. This CDR3 spans 15 amino acids. J gave up 5 bases and V 2 bases, and 5 bases lay outside the gene matches.

This clone was recorded a few times. The V call is TRBV6-6, the J call TRBJ1-1; no clear D gene. The CDR3 has 13 residues. CDR1 MNHNY and CDR2 SVGAGI come from the germline V gene (reference sequence). Trimming took 2 bases from V and 1 from J, leaving 5 bases between them. This CDR3 reads CASSYTENTEAFF. CDR3 DNA: TGTGCCAGCAGTTACACAGAGAACACTGAAGCTTTCTTT.

V and J are TRBV27 and TRBJ1-2, with 9 bases identical to TRBD1. CDR1 is MNHEY, CDR2 SMNVEV, per germline (reference sequence). V dropped 5 bases and J dropped 4; count of bases not matched to a gene: 8. The length of the CDR3 is 15 residues. The CDR3, as DNA: TGTGCCAGCAGTCAAGACAGGGGGGGACCCTATGGCTACACCTTC. Its translation: CASSQDRGGPYGYTF.

The rearrangement joins TRBV6-1 to TRBJ2-7; 9 bases map to TRBD2. In germline, CDR1 is MNHNS, CDR2 SASEGT. This CDR3 is 16 amino acids long. Unmatched junction bases numbered 9, after V lost 4 bases and J lost 2 bases. The CDR3 DNA is TGTGCCAGCAGTGCCAAAACTAGCGGGCTTACCTACGAGCAGTACGTC. Its protein product is CASSAKTSGLTYEQYV.

The sample holds a few counts of this clone. The chain joins TRBV6-5 to TRBJ2-2, with no clear D. CDR1 and CDR2 (germline): MNHEY, SVGAGI. The CDR3 is 15 residues long. V was cut by 0 bases and J by 4 bases, with 9 bases left in between. The CDR3 region has the DNA TGTGCCAGCAGTTACTCGTCCCGGTTCACCGGGGAGCTGTTTTTT. Translated: CASSYSSRFTGELFF.

The gene calls are TRBV5-1 and TRBJ2-3; 8 bases fit TRBD2. The ends lost 1 base at V and 4 bases at J; junction bases unmatched: 2. This CDR3 spans 14 amino acids. The V gene's germline CDR1 is SGHRS and CDR2 YFSETQ. The CDR3 DNA sequence: TGCGCCAGCAGCTTGCGAGCGGGGGCAGATACGCAGTATTTT. Its protein is CASSLRAGADTQYF.

This chain joins TRBV6-1 and TRBJ2-5, with TRBD2 identical over 12 bases. This CDR3 has 16 amino acids. Germline CDR1 MNHNS, CDR2 SASEGT. Trimming took 2 bases from V and 2 from J; bases not matched to a gene: 3. CDR3 DNA sequence: TGTGCCAGCAGTGAACTAGCGGGGGGGCCTCAAGAGACCCAGTACTTC. It codes for CASSELAGGPQETQYF.

The chain uses TRBV7-6 and TRBJ2-1; D ambiguous. Germline assignment: CDR1 SGHVS and CDR2 FNYEAQ. Trimming left V 1 base short and J 6 bases short, with 10 bases between. The CDR3 is 14 amino acids. The CDR3 loop is CASSLEVASNEQFF. For the CDR3, the DNA is TGTGCCAGCAGCTTAGAGGTTGCTAGCAATGAGCAGTTCTTC. Based on the CDR3 plus reference TRBV7-6 and TRBJ2-1, the full variable domain is GAGVSQSPRYKVTKRGQDVALRCDPISGHVSLYWYRQALGQGPEFLTYFNYEAQQDKSGLPNDRFSAERPEGSISTLTIQRTEQRDSAMYRCASSLEVASNEQFFGPGTRLTVL.

J is TRBJ1-2 and V is TRBV23-1; unclear D gene. TRBV23-1 is recorded as an ORF, its role being uncertain. The length of the CDR3 is 15 residues. V was cut by 4 bases and J by 4 bases, with 16 bases left in between. The CDR3, as DNA: TGCGCCAGCAGTCCCGGGCGCGGGAACGCCTATGGCTACACCTTC. This gives the protein CASSPGRGNAYGYTF.

The chain joins TRBV30 to TRBJ1-1; the D gene is possibly TRBD1 (6 bases). Trimming removed 5 bases from V and 3 bases from J, with 13 bases in between. This CDR3 region has 13 residues. From germline, CDR1 is GTSNPN and CDR2 SVGIG (reference sequence). CDR3 in DNA: TGTGCCTGGGCCACAGGGTGGCACACTGAAGCTTTCTTT. The encoded protein is CAWATGWHTEAFF.

V is TRBV7-2 and J is TRBJ2-7; 8 nucleotides match TRBD1. V trimming: 5 bases; J trimming: 2 bases; junction bases outside the gene matches: 5. The CDR3 loop spans 14 amino acids. Germline lookup yields CDR1 SGHTA and CDR2 FQGNSA. CDR3 region: CASSPGTGAYEQYF. The CDR3 region has the DNA TGTGCCAGCAGCCCCGGGACAGGAGCCTACGAGCAGTACTTC.

This sequence joins TRBV6-5 and TRBJ1-1, with TRBD1 identical over 7 bases. The CDR3 spans 14 residues. V trimming: 6 bases; J trimming: 1 base; junction bases outside the gene matches: 5. Germline V gene sequence: CDR1 MNHEY, CDR2 SVGAGI. The CDR3 nucleotides are TGTGCCAGCAGCCCCCGGGACAGGAACACTGAAGCTTTCTTT. Protein: CASSPRDRNTEAFF.

This chain connects TRBV27 to TRBJ2-6, with 9 bases aligning to TRBD1. V lost 7 bases and J lost 3; bases outside the gene matches: 10. The CDR3 covers 17 residues. From germline, CDR1 is MNHEY and CDR2 SMNVEV (reference sequence). CDR3 sequence: CASTPGTGTFGANVLTF. CDR3 nucleotides: TGTGCCAGCACCCCCGGGACAGGGACTTTTGGGGCCAACGTCCTGACTTTC.

The rearrangement joins TRBV6-5 to TRBJ1-5; the match to TRBD1 covers 8 bases. Germline V CDR1 and CDR2: MNHEY, SVGAGI. V shed 5 bases, J shed 5 bases, and the junction held 5 bases outside the gene matches. The CDR3 is made up of 14 amino acids. Here the CDR3 reads CASSGRGLHQPQHF. The CDR3 DNA reads as TGTGCCAGCAGTGGCAGGGGGCTTCATCAGCCCCAGCATTTT.

This chain connects TRBV5-1 to TRBJ2-5; D is ambiguous. Germline CDR1 and CDR2: SGHRS and YFSETQ. The CDR3 is 12 residues long. Trimming pared 2 bases from V and 4 bases from J, leaving 6 bases between. The CDR3 loop is CASSLMRETQYF. The CDR3 DNA is TGCGCCAGCAGCTTAATGCGAGAGACCCAGTACTTC.

This clone was detected a few times. The genes are TRBV6-5 and TRBJ2-1; 7 nucleotides match TRBD2. The germline V gene encodes CDR1 MNHEY and CDR2 SVGAGI. V gave up 10 bases and J gave up 9 bases; unmatched junction bases: 9. The CDR3 contains 12 residues. The CDR3 here is CATGTGGGEQFF. The CDR3, as DNA: TGTGCCACCGGGACGGGCGGGGGTGAGCAGTTCTTC.

CDR3 in amino acids: CASSLAMGRETQYF. CDR3 DNA: TGCGCCAGCAGCTTGGCGATGGGGAGAGAGACCCAGTACTTC. The V call is TRBV5-1, the J call TRBJ2-5; D might be TRBD2 (5 bases). The CDR3 spans 14 residues. Germline CDR1 SGHRS, CDR2 YFSETQ. V lost 0 bases to trimming and J lost 4 bases, with 10 bases between them.

CDR3 in amino acids: CASSLTGTGVATQYF. The DNA of the CDR3 is TGTGCCAGCAGCTTAACGGGGACAGGGGTTGCTACGCAGTATTTT. The chain uses TRBV7-8 and TRBJ2-3; 10 bases match TRBD1. Trimming removed 2 bases from V and 8 bases from J; junction bases left unmatched: 7. Germline V gene lookup returns CDR1 SGHVS and CDR2 FQNEAQ. This CDR3 is 15 amino acids long.

The rearrangement links TRBV6-6 to TRBJ1-2; unclear D gene. Trimming stripped 5 bases from V and 0 bases from J, with 7 bases between. The CDR3 is made up of 13 amino acids. Germline V CDR1 and CDR2: MNHNY, SVGAGI (reference sequence). CDR3 in DNA: TGTGCCAGCAGTAAAGCACCTAACTATGGCTACACCTTC. Amino acids: CASSKAPNYGYTF.

The V call is TRBV7-2, the J call TRBJ1-4; 7 nucleotides align to TRBD1. From germline, CDR1 is SGHTA and CDR2 FQGNSA. CDR3 length: 16 residues. Trimming at V came to 1 base and at J to 4 bases, leaving 6 bases not matched to a gene. CDR3 sequence: CASSLVGTALNEKLFF. The DNA for the CDR3 is TGTGCCAGCAGCTTAGTTGGGACAGCTCTTAATGAAAAACTGTTTTTT.

The rearrangement joins TRBV7-2 to TRBJ1-1; 7 bases match TRBD1. Germline V gene lookup returns CDR1 SGHTA and CDR2 FQGNSA. Trimming cost V 4 bases and J 6 bases; bases outside gene matches: 8. This CDR3 has 14 amino acids. CDR3 protein: CASSSHYGTAEAFF. CDR3 sequence (DNA): TGTGCCAGCAGCTCTCATTACGGGACAGCTGAAGCTTTCTTT.

The V call is TRBV4-3, the J call TRBJ2-5; the D gene is possibly TRBD2 (6 bases). Trimming left V 0 bases short and J 3 bases short, with 11 bases between. The CDR3 contains 15 residues. Germline lookup yields CDR1 LGHNA and CDR2 YSLEER. Here the CDR3 DNA reads TGCGCCAGCAGCCAAGATCGGCTAGCGAAAGAGACCCAGTACTTC. Translation: CASSQDRLAKETQYF.

This CDR3 reads CASSLFPQQTGLNTEAFF. CDR3 DNA sequence: TGCGCCAGCAGCTTGTTCCCCCAACAGACAGGGCTTAACACTGAAGCTTTCTTT. The chain uses TRBV5-1 and TRBJ1-1, with 7 bases fitting TRBD1. The CDR3 consists of 18 residues. Germline assignment: CDR1 SGHRS and CDR2 YFSETQ. J lost 2 bases, V lost 1 base, and 14 bases had no gene match.